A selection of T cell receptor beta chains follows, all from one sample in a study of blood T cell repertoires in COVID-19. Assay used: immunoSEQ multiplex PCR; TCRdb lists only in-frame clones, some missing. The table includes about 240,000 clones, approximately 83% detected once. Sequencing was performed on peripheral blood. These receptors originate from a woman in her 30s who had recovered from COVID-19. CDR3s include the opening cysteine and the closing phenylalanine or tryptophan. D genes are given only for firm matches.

CDR3 protein: CASSFGQGSIEKLFF
J gene: TRBJ1-4
V gene: TRBV27
D gene: TRBD1

CDR3 protein: CAISSGQNKYEQYF
J gene: TRBJ2-7
V gene: TRBV10-3
D gene: TRBD1

CDR3 protein: CASSPPSGIREQFF
J gene: TRBJ2-1
V gene: TRBV18
D gene: TRBD2

CDR3 protein: CASSFGQGYEQYF
J gene: TRBJ2-7
V gene: TRBV7-9
D gene: TRBD1

CDR3 protein: CASSPGDGTRTLHF
J gene: TRBJ1-6
V gene: TRBV5-1
D gene: -

CDR3 protein: CASRDTTYEQYF
J gene: TRBJ2-7
V gene: TRBV6-5
D gene: -

CDR3 protein: CSATRETQYF
J gene: TRBJ2-5
V gene: TRBV20-1
D gene: -

CDR3 protein: CASSAPNRGRGTGELFF
J gene: TRBJ2-2
V gene: TRBV9
D gene: TRBD1

CDR3 protein: CASSFFGTGGEETQYF
J gene: TRBJ2-5
V gene: TRBV5-1
D gene: -

CDR3 protein: CASTYRLGVIYNEQFF
J gene: TRBJ2-1
V gene: TRBV5-6
D gene: -

CDR3 protein: CASSLRGHVKETQYF
J gene: TRBJ2-5
V gene: TRBV4-1
D gene: -

CDR3 protein: CASSATGLTGELFF
J gene: TRBJ2-2
V gene: TRBV2
D gene: TRBD1

CDR3 protein: CAISESLGVTEAFF
J gene: TRBJ1-1
V gene: TRBV10-3
D gene: -

CDR3 protein: CASSRGAVQETQYF
J gene: TRBJ2-5
V gene: TRBV6-4
D gene: -

CDR3 protein: CASSQWGESPLHF
J gene: TRBJ1-6
V gene: TRBV30
D gene: -

CDR3 protein: CASSASPGQGFGYTF
J gene: TRBJ1-2
V gene: TRBV5-5
D gene: TRBD1

CDR3 protein: CASSTGTGAFGYTF
J gene: TRBJ1-2
V gene: TRBV27
D gene: TRBD1

CDR3 protein: CASSLYRVNTGELFF
J gene: TRBJ2-2
V gene: TRBV5-6
D gene: -

CDR3 protein: CASSLTSSPLDTQYF
J gene: TRBJ2-3
V gene: TRBV7-3
D gene: -

CDR3 protein: CASSLEGAGGRNEQFF
J gene: TRBJ2-1
V gene: TRBV7-2
D gene: TRBD2

CDR3 protein: CASSLRQGDTGELFF
J gene: TRBJ2-2
V gene: TRBV5-1
D gene: -

CDR3 protein: CASSPMDLTGELFF
J gene: TRBJ2-2
V gene: TRBV7-9
D gene: -

CDR3 protein: CASFQGLASNQPQHF
J gene: TRBJ1-5
V gene: TRBV6-5
D gene: -

CDR3 protein: CASSLDRGAANEKLFF
J gene: TRBJ1-4
V gene: TRBV4-1
D gene: -

CDR3 protein: CASTPGTNLEAFF
J gene: TRBJ1-1
V gene: TRBV5-1
D gene: -

CDR3 protein: CASTHGEGGGYTF
J gene: TRBJ1-2
V gene: TRBV7-9
D gene: -

CDR3 protein: CASSLGLLGLEQFF
J gene: TRBJ2-1
V gene: TRBV7-2
D gene: -

CDR3 protein: CASSQEIRPDRANGELFF
J gene: TRBJ2-2
V gene: TRBV14
D gene: TRBD1

CDR3 protein: CASGGLANTGELFF
J gene: TRBJ2-2
V gene: TRBV5-4
D gene: TRBD2

CDR3 protein: CASSRDGTSSGEQFF
J gene: TRBJ2-1
V gene: TRBV6-4
D gene: TRBD2

CDR3 protein: CASSLARGTGVEQFF
J gene: TRBJ2-1
V gene: TRBV11-1
D gene: TRBD1

CDR3 protein: CASSKPGQVNTGELFF
J gene: TRBJ2-2
V gene: TRBV21-1
D gene: -

CDR3 protein: CASHWAHRGPNTGELFF
J gene: TRBJ2-2
V gene: TRBV19
D gene: TRBD1

CDR3 protein: CASSQGHLVTGELFF
J gene: TRBJ2-2
V gene: TRBV9
D gene: -

CDR3 protein: CARPLQGEGNGYTF
J gene: TRBJ1-2
V gene: TRBV9
D gene: TRBD1

CDR3 protein: CASNVGTAQETQYF
J gene: TRBJ2-5
V gene: TRBV9
D gene: -

CDR3 protein: CSASGQGRYEQYF
J gene: TRBJ2-7
V gene: TRBV29-1
D gene: TRBD1

CDR3 protein: CASSPIPPLDGYTF
J gene: TRBJ1-2
V gene: TRBV9
D gene: -

CDR3 protein: CASSQDYVRAKLFF
J gene: TRBJ1-4
V gene: TRBV4-3
D gene: -

CDR3 protein: CASGSGEFYNEQFF
J gene: TRBJ2-1
V gene: TRBV12-5
D gene: -

CDR3 protein: CASSAVTSGGASDTQYF
J gene: TRBJ2-3
V gene: TRBV9
D gene: TRBD2

CDR3 protein: CASSPGAKNIQYF
J gene: TRBJ2-4
V gene: TRBV6-1
D gene: -

CDR3 protein: CATSRDRVGANVLTF
J gene: TRBJ2-6
V gene: TRBV15
D gene: -

CDR3 protein: CASGLVQGPGNTIYF
J gene: TRBJ1-3
V gene: TRBV12-5
D gene: -

CDR3 protein: CASSGQGYEQYF
J gene: TRBJ2-7
V gene: TRBV5-1
D gene: -

CDR3 protein: CASSSTSGNTIYF
J gene: TRBJ1-3
V gene: TRBV11-2
D gene: -

CDR3 protein: CSVAILGGETQYF
J gene: TRBJ2-5
V gene: TRBV29-1
D gene: TRBD2

CDR3 protein: CASSERQGFMNTEAFF
J gene: TRBJ1-1
V gene: TRBV6-1
D gene: TRBD1

CDR3 protein: CASSEGQGTKPQHF
J gene: TRBJ1-5
V gene: TRBV9
D gene: TRBD1

CDR3 protein: CASSLVATGGGSHSPLHF
J gene: TRBJ1-6
V gene: TRBV7-2
D gene: TRBD1

CDR3 protein: CASSSRGFGELFF
J gene: TRBJ2-2
V gene: TRBV13
D gene: -

CDR3 protein: CASAWSGQDTEAFF
J gene: TRBJ1-1
V gene: TRBV27
D gene: -

CDR3 protein: CASSLAADSGNTIYF
J gene: TRBJ1-3
V gene: TRBV7-9
D gene: -

CDR3 protein: CASSQDTEYEQYF
J gene: TRBJ2-7
V gene: TRBV14
D gene: -